Each of the 26 T cell receptor beta chains below was sequenced from the same sample in a study of blood T cell repertoires in COVID-19 (dated by TCRdb to 2018 to 2021). To prepare the library, the immunoSEQ multiplex PCR assay was applied. TCRdb limited this immuneACCESS table to in-frame rearrangements with V and J called. A share of clones is missing; checked studies link under half to unresolved V genes, and the rest is unexplained. This sample gives roughly 88,000 clones in total; around 85% of them show up just once. The biggest ten clones account for around 18% of the sample. Sequenced input: peripheral blood. Receptors were obtained from an older woman with COVID-19, enrolled during active disease.

This clone was recorded only once. The chain combines TRBV6-5 with TRBJ2-2, with D possibly matching TRBD2 (5 bases). Germline CDR1 reads MNHEY; CDR2 reads SVGAGI. The CDR3 is 12 residues long. Trimming took 8 bases from V and 5 from J, leaving 9 bases between them. For the CDR3, the DNA is TGTGCCAGCGGCGGGCTTACCGGGGAGCTGTTTTTT. Its translation is CASGGLTGELFF.

The genes are TRBV28 and TRBJ2-2; D is unresolved. Germline V lookup: CDR1 MDHEN, CDR2 SYDVKM. V was trimmed by 4 bases and J by 2 bases, leaving 2 bases between them. The CDR3 is 12 residues long. The CDR3 DNA reads as TGTGCCAGCAGTTCAAACACCGGGGAGCTGTTTTTT. This encodes CASSSNTGELFF.

The rearrangement uses TRBV5-1 and TRBJ1-1, with a possible D match to TRBD1 (5 bases). The CDR3 runs 13 residues. V was pared by 4 bases and J by 3 bases, with 10 bases between. Germline lookup yields CDR1 SGHRS and CDR2 YFSETQ. This chain's CDR3 is CASSGGADTEAFF. DNA of the CDR3: TGCGCCAGCAGCGGCGGGGCTGACACTGAAGCTTTCTTT.

The chain joins TRBV7-2 to TRBJ2-1; 9 bases map to TRBD2. V trimming: 4 bases; J trimming: 7 bases; junction bases outside the gene matches: 14. This CDR3 spans 17 amino acids. Germline CDR1 is SGHTA and CDR2 is FQGNSA. The CDR3 bases are TGTGCCAGCAGCTCGTCCCCTAGCGGGGCTGGGGTTAATGAGCAGTTCTTC. It is translated as CASSSSPSGAGVNEQFF.

V gene TRBV7-3 combines with J gene TRBJ1-1; D might be TRBD1 (6 bases). The germline V gene has CDR1 SGHTA and CDR2 FQGTGA. The V and J ends lost 6 bases and 3 bases respectively, with 11 bases between them. The CDR3 is 13 amino acids. CDR3 nucleotides: TGTGCCAGCAGTCTAAACAGGGACACTGAAGCTTTCTTT. Its protein product is CASSLNRDTEAFF.

This rearrangement joins TRBV7-2 to TRBJ2-1; 7 bases match TRBD2. Germline assignment: CDR1 SGHTA and CDR2 FQGNSA. Trimming at V came to 0 bases and at J to 2 bases, leaving 4 bases not matched to a gene. This CDR3 region has 16 residues. The CDR3 region has the DNA TGTGCCAGCAGCTTAGCGGGGGGGACCGCCTACAATGAGCAGTTCTTC. Protein product: CASSLAGGTAYNEQFF.

CDR3 nucleotides: TGTGCCAGCAGCCCCTGGACAGGGGATGCCGTCGAGGGCTACACCTTC. Translation: CASSPWTGDAVEGYTF. The chain employs TRBV11-1 and TRBJ1-2, with 9 bases lining up with TRBD1. The germline V gene encodes CDR1 SGHAT and CDR2 FQDESV (reference sequence). The CDR3 length is 16 residues. The J segment lost 8 bases and the V segment lost 5 bases, leaving 15 bases of the junction unmatched.

The rearrangement uses TRBV6-5 and TRBJ2-2; 8 bases map to TRBD1. Unmatched junction bases numbered 4, after V lost 8 bases and J lost 5 bases. The CDR3 spans 13 residues. Germline values: CDR1 MNHEY, CDR2 SVGAGI. The CDR3 sequence: CASSQGATGELFF. DNA for the CDR3: TGTGCCAGCTCGCAGGGGGCAACCGGGGAGCTGTTTTTT.

This chain links TRBV29-1 with TRBJ1-5, with D possibly being TRBD1 (6 bases). Trimming stripped 3 bases from V and 4 bases from J, with 19 bases between. Germline values: CDR1 SQVTM, CDR2 ANQGSEA. The CDR3 runs to 16 residues. For the CDR3, the DNA is TGCAGCGTTGACCAATCTGACCGGCAGGGGAATCAGCCCCAGCATTTT. Translating it yields CSVDQSDRQGNQPQHF.

In this sample, this clone turned up once. The chain employs TRBV7-2 and TRBJ2-3; 9 bases agree with TRBD1. V shed 5 bases and J 0 bases; nucleotides not matched to a gene: 3. The length of the CDR3 is 15 residues. Germline-derived CDR1 and CDR2 are SGHTA and FQGNSA. The CDR3 region is CASSLGTGSTDTQYF. Written as DNA, the CDR3 is TGTGCCAGCAGCCTCGGGACAGGGAGCACAGATACGCAGTATTTT.

The CDR3 sequence is CASSPGTKFNEQFF. CDR3 in DNA: TGTGCCAGCAGCCCCGGGACAAAGTTCAATGAGCAGTTCTTC. This chain uses TRBV7-3 with TRBJ2-1, with D possibly matching TRBD1 (6 bases). V lost 5 bases and J lost 6, with 14 bases in between. This CDR3 is 14 amino acids long. Germline V lookup: CDR1 SGHTA, CDR2 FQGTGA. The full variable domain, its missing parts supplied by reference TRBV7-3 and TRBJ2-1, is GAGVSQTPSNKVTEKGKYVELRCDPISGHTALYWYRQSLGQGPEFLIYFQGTGAADDSGLPNDRFFAVRPEGSVSTLKIQRTERGDSAVYLCASSPGTKFNEQFFGPGTRLTVL.

This clone was recorded once. J is TRBJ2-5 and V is TRBV6-2 or TRBV6-3; 10 bases are shared with TRBD2. CDR1 and CDR2 (germline): MNHEY, SVGEGT. The V gene end was trimmed by 4 bases and the J gene end by 3 bases; junction bases not matched to a gene: 5. There are 15 residues in the CDR3. DNA for the CDR3: TGTGCCAGCAGTTCCCACACTAGCGGGAAAGAGACCCAGTACTTC. Translation gives CASSSHTSGKETQYF.

The rearrangement links TRBV27 to TRBJ1-3; no clear D. CDR1 and CDR2 (germline): MNHEY, SMNVEV (reference sequence). The CDR3 extends over 18 amino acids. Deletions cut 5 bases from V and 0 bases from J, with 20 bases between. CDR3 loop: CASSPRGGILNSGNTIYF. The CDR3 DNA reads as TGTGCCAGCAGTCCGCGTGGAGGGATCCTCAACTCTGGAAACACCATATATTTT.

V usage is TRBV6-6 and J usage is TRBJ1-5; maybe TRBD1 (6 bases). The germline V and J ends were trimmed by 11 bases and 7 bases, with 15 bases remaining between them. Per germline, CDR1 MNHNY and CDR2 SVGAGI (reference sequence). The length of the CDR3 is 12 residues. CDR3 sequence: CAEGGVGQPQHF. The CDR3 DNA reads TGTGCCGAGGGGGGGGTGGGCCAGCCCCAGCATTTT.

This clone was counted a single time. This rearrangement joins TRBV7-9 to TRBJ1-2; weak D call: TRBD1 (5 bases). V lost 1 base to trimming and J lost 3 bases, with 12 bases between them. CDR1 SEHNR and CDR2 FQNEAQ come from the germline V gene (reference sequence). The CDR3 is 15 residues long. The CDR3 DNA sequence: TGTGCCAGCAGCTTAGGGAGGGGATCTGACTATGGCTACACCTTC. Protein sequence: CASSLGRGSDYGYTF.

The sample holds one count of this clone. The CDR3 loop reads CASSLVTEWEAFF. CDR3 coding DNA: TGTGCCAGCAGCTTGGTAACAGAATGGGAAGCTTTCTTT. The V gene is TRBV5-6, the J gene TRBJ1-1; D ambiguous. Trimming stripped 0 bases from V and 8 bases from J, with 11 bases between. CDR3 length equals 13 residues. In germline, CDR1 is SGHDT, CDR2 YYEEEE.

This clone was observed once. This chain uses TRBV5-1 with TRBJ2-2; TRBD1 agrees at 8 bases. CDR3 length: 16 residues. Per the germline V gene, CDR1 is SGHRS and CDR2 is YFSETQ. The V gene end was trimmed by 5 bases and the J gene end by 4 bases; junction bases not matched to a gene: 10. The CDR3 loop is CASSWSGTGVTGELFF. CDR3 bases: TGCGCCAGCAGTTGGTCAGGGACAGGAGTCACCGGGGAGCTGTTTTTT.

The chain recombines TRBV10-3 with TRBJ2-1, with TRBD2 matching 11 bases. CDR3 length: 16 amino acids. Germline CDR1 is ENHRY and CDR2 is SYGVKD. V was clipped by 4 bases and J by 6 bases; unmatched bases: 8. CDR3 coding DNA: TGTGCCATCAGTGTTCGTAGCGGGGGGGCTGGCAATGAGCAGTTCTTC. It encodes CAISVRSGGAGNEQFF.

This sequence joins TRBV9 and TRBJ1-4; the match to TRBD1 covers 7 bases. The CDR3 has 15 residues. V lost 3 bases and J lost 4; bases outside the gene matches: 6. Per the germline V gene, CDR1 is SGDLS and CDR2 is YYNGEE. The CDR3 DNA reads TGTGCCAGCAGCGATCCGGGACAGTTTAATGAAAAACTGTTTTTT. Translation gives CASSDPGQFNEKLFF.

The genes are TRBV5-6 and TRBJ1-2, with a tentative D call TRBD1 (5 bases). The CDR3 consists of 17 residues. Germline V gene lookup returns CDR1 SGHDT and CDR2 YYEEEE. The ends were cut back, 3 bases at V and 1 base at J, with 19 bases in the middle. For the CDR3, the DNA is TGTGCCAGCAGCTCGAAGGGGTATGGGCGACTTAACTATGGCTACACCTTC. This encodes CASSSKGYGRLNYGYTF.

CDR3 loop: CASSVPGQGAIRGEKLFF. The CDR3 coding sequence is TGTGCCAGCAGCGTACCGGGACAGGGGGCAATTCGGGGAGAAAAACTGTTTTTT. The chain employs TRBV5-5 and TRBJ1-4, with 12 bases that match TRBD1. From germline, CDR1 is SGHKS and CDR2 YYEKEE (reference sequence). The CDR3 extends over 18 amino acids. V gave up 4 bases and J gave up 8 bases; unmatched junction bases: 15.

The chain has TRBV9 and TRBJ2-1, with 9 bases fitting TRBD1. Germline V gene lookup returns CDR1 SGDLS and CDR2 YYNGEE. This CDR3 region has 19 residues. Trimming at V came to 4 bases and at J to 6 bases, leaving 20 bases not matched to a gene. The CDR3 DNA follows: TGTGCCAGCAGCCCCAGGACAGGGGTGCGGGGAGGAACTGGCAATGAGCAGTTCTTC. It specifies CASSPRTGVRGGTGNEQFF.

The V gene is TRBV27, the J gene TRBJ1-6; D is ambiguous. The CDR3 runs 12 residues. V lost 2 bases and J 7 bases, leaving 3 bases between the germline ends. The germline CDR1 and CDR2 sequences are MNHEY and SMNVEV (reference sequence). CDR3 sequence: CASSLLNSPLHF. The CDR3 DNA reads TGTGCCAGCAGTTTACTGAATTCACCCCTCCACTTT.

The V call is TRBV21-1, the J call TRBJ2-3; the table's TRBD2 call for D was not verified on the DNA. TRBV21-1 is shown as a pseudogene. The CDR3 is 19 residues long. In DNA form, the CDR3 reads TGTGCCAGCAGCAAATCACCCCTCAGCGGGGGACAAAGCACAGATACGCAGTATTTT. This translates into CASSKSPLSGGQSTDTQYF.

J is TRBJ2-7 and V is TRBV27; TRBD1 aligns across 9 bases. Germline values: CDR1 MNHEY, CDR2 SMNVEV (reference sequence). V shed 3 bases and J 3 bases; nucleotides not matched to a gene: 6. The CDR3 is 15 residues long. The chain's CDR3 is CASSFQPGQGYEQYF. The CDR3 DNA sequence: TGTGCCAGCAGTTTCCAACCGGGACAGGGCTACGAGCAGTACTTC.

This chain connects TRBV6-5 to TRBJ1-1, with TRBD1 as a possible D gene (5 bases). Germline assignment: CDR1 MNHEY and CDR2 SVGAGI. The CDR3 runs to 14 residues. V lost 6 bases and J 3 bases, leaving 14 bases between the germline ends. In nucleotides, the CDR3 is TGTGCCAGCAGCGTAAATTGGGGCTACACTGAAGCTTTCTTT. It encodes CASSVNWGYTEAFF.